This T cell receptor (beta chain) was found in a study of Ad26.COV2.S vaccination and SARS-CoV-2 variants. Overall study results and limits: Breadth, reportedly substantial, characterized the spike-specific CD8+ and CD4+ T cell responses after vaccination.

Regarding this clone: The antigen remains undetermined.

The sample's treatment: around 19 received Ad26.COV2.S at low or high dose, single or two shots; 5 received placebo; per-sample allocation not given. Sample collection was performed on day 63 after the first vaccine or placebo injection. Produced via immunoSEQ multiplex PCR; TCRdb's table is partial and in-frame only. The data contain 330,000 or so clones, 90% of them singletons. The germline V gene encodes CDR1 MNHEY and CDR2 SMNVEV (reference sequence). Trimming cost V 3 bases and J 7 bases, with 12 bases left between them. The CDR3 is made up of 14 amino acids. The chain uses TRBV27 and TRBJ2-2; D is unresolved. The material was peripheral blood, obtained in a trial of Ad26.COV2.S vaccine versus placebo. This TCR came from a person aged 18-65 years who received the Ad26.COV2.S COVID-19 vaccine or a placebo. The CDR3 DNA is TGTGCCAGCAGTTTTGGTCTGGGGTTCGGGGAGCTGTTTTTT. It codes for CASSFGLGFGELFF.